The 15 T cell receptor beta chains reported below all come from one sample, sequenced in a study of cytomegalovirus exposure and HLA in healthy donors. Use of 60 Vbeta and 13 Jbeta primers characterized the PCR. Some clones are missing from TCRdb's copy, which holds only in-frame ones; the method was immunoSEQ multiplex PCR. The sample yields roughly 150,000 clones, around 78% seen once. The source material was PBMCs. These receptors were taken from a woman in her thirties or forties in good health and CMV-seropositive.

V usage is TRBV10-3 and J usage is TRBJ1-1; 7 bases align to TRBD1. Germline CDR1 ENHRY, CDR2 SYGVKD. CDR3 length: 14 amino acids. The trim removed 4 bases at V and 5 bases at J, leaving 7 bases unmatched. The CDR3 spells CAISVKGARTEAFF. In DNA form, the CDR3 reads TGTGCCATCAGTGTTAAGGGGGCGCGGACTGAAGCTTTCTTT.

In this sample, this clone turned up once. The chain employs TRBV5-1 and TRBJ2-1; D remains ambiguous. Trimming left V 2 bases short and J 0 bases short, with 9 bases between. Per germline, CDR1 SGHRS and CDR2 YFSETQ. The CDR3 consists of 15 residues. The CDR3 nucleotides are TGCGCCAGCAGCTTAGTGGGCAACTCCTACAATGAGCAGTTCTTC. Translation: CASSLVGNSYNEQFF.

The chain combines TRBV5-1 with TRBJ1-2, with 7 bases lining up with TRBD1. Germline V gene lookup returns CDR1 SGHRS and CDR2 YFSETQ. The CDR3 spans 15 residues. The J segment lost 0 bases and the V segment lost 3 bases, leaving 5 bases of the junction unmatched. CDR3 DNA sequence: TGCGCCAGCAGCTCCGCCGGGACAGCTAACTATGGCTACACCTTC. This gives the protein CASSSAGTANYGYTF.

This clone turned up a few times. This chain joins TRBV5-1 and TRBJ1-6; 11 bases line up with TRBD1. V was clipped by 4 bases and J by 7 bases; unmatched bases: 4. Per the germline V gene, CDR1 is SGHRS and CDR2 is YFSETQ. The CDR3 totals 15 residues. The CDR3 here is CASSGGTGGNSPLHF. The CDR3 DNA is TGCGCCAGCAGCGGAGGGACAGGGGGGAATTCACCCCTCCACTTT.

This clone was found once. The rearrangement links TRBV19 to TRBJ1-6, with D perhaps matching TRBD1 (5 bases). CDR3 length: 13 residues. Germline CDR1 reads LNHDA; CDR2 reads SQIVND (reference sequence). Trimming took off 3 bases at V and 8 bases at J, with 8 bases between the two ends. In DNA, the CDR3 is TGTGCCAGTAGTATTAGGGGTTATTCACCCCTCCACTTT. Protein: CASSIRGYSPLHF. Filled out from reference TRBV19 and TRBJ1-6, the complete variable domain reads DGGITQSPKYLFRKEGQNVTLSCEQNLNHDAMYWYRQDPGQGLRLIYYSQIVNDFQKGDIAEGYSVSREKKESFPLTVTSAQKNPTAFYLCASSIRGYSPLHFGNGTRLTVT.

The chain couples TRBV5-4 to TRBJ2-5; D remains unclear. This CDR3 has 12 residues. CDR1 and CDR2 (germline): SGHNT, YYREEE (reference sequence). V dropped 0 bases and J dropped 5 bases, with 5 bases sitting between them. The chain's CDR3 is CASSLAGETQYF. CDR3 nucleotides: TGTGCCAGCAGCTTGGCCGGGGAGACCCAGTACTTC. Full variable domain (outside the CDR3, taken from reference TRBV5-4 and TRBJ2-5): ETGVTQSPTHLIKTRGQQVTLRCSSQSGHNTVSWYQQALGQGPQFIFQYYREEENGRGNFPPRFSGLQFPNYSSELNVNALELDDSALYLCASSLAGETQYFGPGTRLLVL.

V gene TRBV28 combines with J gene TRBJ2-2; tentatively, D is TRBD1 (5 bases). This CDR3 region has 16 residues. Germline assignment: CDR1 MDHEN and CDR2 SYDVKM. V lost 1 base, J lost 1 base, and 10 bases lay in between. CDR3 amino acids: CASSLYAGLNTGELFF. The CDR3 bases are TGTGCCAGCAGTTTATACGCAGGGCTGAACACCGGGGAGCTGTTTTTT.

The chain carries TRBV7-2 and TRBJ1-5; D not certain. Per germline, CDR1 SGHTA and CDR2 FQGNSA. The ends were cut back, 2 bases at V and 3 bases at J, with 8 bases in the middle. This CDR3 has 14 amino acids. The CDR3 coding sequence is TGTGCCAGCAGCTTATTCGGGTACAATCAGCCCCAGCATTTT. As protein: CASSLFGYNQPQHF.

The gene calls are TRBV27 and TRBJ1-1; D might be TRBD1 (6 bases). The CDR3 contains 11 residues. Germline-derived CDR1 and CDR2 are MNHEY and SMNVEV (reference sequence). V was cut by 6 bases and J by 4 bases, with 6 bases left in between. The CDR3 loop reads CASSRGTEAFF. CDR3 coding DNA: TGTGCCAGCAGCAGGGGCACTGAAGCTTTCTTT.

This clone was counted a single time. The CDR3 is CARGLGLGGYTF. CDR3 sequence (DNA): TGTGCCAGGGGGTTGGGACTGGGTGGCTACACCTTC. This rearrangement joins TRBV2 to TRBJ1-2, with D possibly being TRBD1 (5 bases). This CDR3 is 12 amino acids long. CDR1 and CDR2 from the germline V gene are SNHLY and FYNNEI. With 9 bases removed from V and 7 bases from J, the gap between germline ends came to 15 bases.

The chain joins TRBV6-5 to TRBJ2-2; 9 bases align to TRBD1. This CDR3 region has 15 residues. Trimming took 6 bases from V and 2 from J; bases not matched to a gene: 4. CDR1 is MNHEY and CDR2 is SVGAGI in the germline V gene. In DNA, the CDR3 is TGTGCCAGCAGCCTACAGGGGGCTAACACCGGGGAGCTGTTTTTT. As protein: CASSLQGANTGELFF.

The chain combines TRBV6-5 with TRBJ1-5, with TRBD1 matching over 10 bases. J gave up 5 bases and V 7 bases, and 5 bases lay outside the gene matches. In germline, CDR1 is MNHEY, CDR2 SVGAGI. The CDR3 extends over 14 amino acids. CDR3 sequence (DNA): TGTGCCAGCAAGAGCGGGACAGGGGATCAGCCCCAGCATTTT. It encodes CASKSGTGDQPQHF.

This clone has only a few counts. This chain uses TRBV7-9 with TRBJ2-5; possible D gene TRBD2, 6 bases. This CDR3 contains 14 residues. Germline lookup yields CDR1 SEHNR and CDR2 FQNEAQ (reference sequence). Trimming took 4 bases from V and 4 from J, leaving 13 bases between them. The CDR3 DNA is TGTGCCAGCAGCTCGGGGGACCCGGGAGAGACCCAGTACTTC. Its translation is CASSSGDPGETQYF.

This CDR3 reads CASGRIGQNTEAFF. The CDR3 nucleotides read TGTGCCAGCGGGCGGATTGGACAGAACACTGAAGCTTTCTTT. The chain carries TRBV6-1 and TRBJ1-1; TRBD1 might be the D (5 bases). The CDR3 is 14 residues long. In germline, CDR1 is MNHNS, CDR2 SASEGT. The V and J ends lost 8 bases and 1 base respectively, with 14 bases between them.

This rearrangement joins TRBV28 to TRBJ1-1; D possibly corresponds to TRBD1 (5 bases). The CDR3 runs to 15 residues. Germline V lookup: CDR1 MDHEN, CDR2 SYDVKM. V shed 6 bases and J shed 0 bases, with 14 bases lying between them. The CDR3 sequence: CASSPKTVLNTEAFF. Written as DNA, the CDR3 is TGTGCCAGCAGCCCTAAGACAGTTTTGAACACTGAAGCTTTCTTT.